This T cell receptor beta chain was identified in a study of shared clonotypes between healthy human individuals (TCRdb year 2020). Notes on the research overall: The cohort comprised a couple of women and three men aged 18 to 49 years. For each donor, CD4 naive and CD4 memory were each run on three plates, CD8 naive on two plates, and CD8 memory on one plate. Different laboratories and diverse techniques were used to prepare libraries and sequence TCR repertoires, to increase sequencing depth and limit assay-specific biases. Leukapheresis yielded between about 0.8 and 8.9 billion PBMCs per donor. To estimate repertoire size and how much clonotype sharing occurs between individuals, the study deeply sequenced the blood TCR repertoires of several healthy adults. The study at large found these results: The genetic and exposure-history diversity represented was limited by the small number of donors. Sharing across a few donors was observed for approximately 5% of naive CD4, 3% to 4% of naive CD8, 2% to 2.5% of memory CD4, and around 0.4% of memory CD8 clonotypes. Larger estimated clonotype richness was generally found for naive subsets than for memory subsets. Sampling was limited to blood, and TCR repertoires in tissue likely differ from TCR repertoires in blood. Compared with non-shared clonotypes, the clonotypes found in all four sorted-subset donors had higher generation probabilities. Even with the large sequencing depth, rarefaction of the sorted-subset datasets indicated that sequencing was incomplete. Pairwise subsampling indicated that sequencing depth was expected to affect the degree of clonotype sharing among donors.

From the germline V gene (reference sequence), CDR1 is LNHDA and CDR2 is SQIVND. Compared with germline, V lacks 4 bases and J lacks 2 bases; bases without a gene match: 11. From its cysteine to its phenylalanine, the CDR3 spans 18 amino acids. Of the read, only the CDR3 DNA is kept; its 54 bases are in frame from base 1. Comment on this clone: Which antigen it targets is not known. One base away there is no much larger clone; base qualities are not given.

Healthy HIV-negative adults with no recently reported acute infections or vaccinations were included as donors. All donors were Caucasian adults living in Nashville, Tennessee, USA. CD4+ T cells were enriched by magnetic negative selection, after which naive cells were positively selected on CD45RA and the negative fraction was taken as the memory subset. Blood was collected by leukapheresis, and PBMCs were isolated by Ficoll-Histopaque density gradient centrifugation and then cryopreserved in liquid nitrogen vapor phase. Purity and quantity of every magnetically sorted T cell population were checked by analytical flow cytometry. From each sorted fraction, genomic DNA was isolated and quantified by UV absorbance on a Nanodrop 2000c. Using the deep immunoSEQ assay, multiplex PCR amplified TCR CDR3 regions from genomic DNA. Extracted genomic DNA from each cell subset was spread evenly across all wells of several immunoSEQ 96-well plates, with each plate serving as a replicate. For sorted subsets, around 200 ng genomic DNA, equal to 25,000 to 35,000 T cell genomes, was loaded into each replicate PCR. Purified libraries were measured with a Qubit 3.0 fluorometer, size-checked on a Bioanalyzer 2100, and measured again with the KAPA Library Quantification kit. Each immunoSEQ 96-well plate was sequenced on its own single-read 150-cycle Illumina NextSeq 550 flow cell. In the source study's methods: The immunoSEQ output contained only junctional sequences without quality scores, so filtering could not match that applied to full-length reads. Sequences were annotated with PyIR, a Python wrapper for IgBLAST v1.9, using IMGT germline references to assign V/J genes and CDR3. Reads were removed for weak V/J assignments (E-value above 1e-6), missing CDR3, stop codons, out-of-frame junctions, or ambiguous translated residues. V3J clonotypes were defined by identical inferred V gene, J gene, and CDR3 amino acid sequence. To compute the percentage overlap between repertoires, the number of shared unique clonotypes was divided by the size of the smaller repertoire. Three approaches were used to assess repertoire richness: RTK rarefaction, the Chao1 estimator, and Recon v2.1 estimates of unobserved clonotypes. For all TCRbeta clonotypes obtained by the gDNA method from a few donors, generation probabilities were computed with OLGA. As stored in TCRdb, this immuneACCESS dataset retains in-frame rearrangements with V and J assigned. A fraction of the clones does not appear; measured against another copy, unresolved V genes explain less than half of the discrepancy, and the remainder lacks a known reason. That table gives V, J and clone size, and the DNA gave D and trimming. This sample is represented by over a million clones; 75% to 80% of them were singletons. The leading ten clones occupy 0.52% of the sample.

The V and J genes are TRBV19 and TRBJ1-2; 12 bases in the middle match TRBD1. Sequenced sample: memory CD4+ T cells from PBMCs. The intended sense of this specimen's cell subset or site label: CD45RA-negative fraction. The clonotype originates from a man younger than 35 in good health. Some clones in this sample may be carry-over from other donors' samples. For the CDR3, the sequence is CASSTLGTGGARNYGYTF. The nucleotide sequence reads TGTGCCAGTAGTACTCTCGGGACAGGGGGCGCGAGGAACTATGGCTACACCTTC. This CDR3, with the reference TRBV19 and TRBJ1-2 proteins standing in past its ends, gives the full variable domain DGGITQSPKYLFRKEGQNVTLSCEQNLNHDAMYWYRQDPGQGLRLIYYSQIVNDFQKGDIAEGYSVSREKKESFPLTVTSAQKNPTAFYLCASSTLGTGGARNYGYTFGSGTRLTVV.